These T cell receptor beta chains were read from a single sample in a study of regulatory T cells in long-lasting Graves disease. TCRdb fed the multiplex PCR reads into MiXCR, producing one record per CDR3 protein. The sample includes approximately 480,000 distinct CDR3 sequences, roughly 17% of them seen just once. These same data were also listed under a study on T cells in Graves' hyperthyroidism and ophthalmopathy.

The source material was peripheral blood mononuclear cells (PBMCs), sampled at new diagnosis, from a patient treated with antithyroid drugs. The receptors originated from a middle-aged man with Graves disease. Each CDR3 is given with its conserved first and last residue. A D gene is named only where the DNA matches it firmly. Clone size is stated in some rows and not others, as once, few, many or a class when expanded.

d_call clone_size j_call cdr3_length v_call cdr3_nt cdr3_aa
NA few TRBJ2-7 10 TRBV20-1 TGCAGTGCTAGATATGCGGGACAGTACTTC CSARYAGQYF
TRBD1 few TRBJ2-5 17 TRBV5-1 TGCGCCAGCGGCCTGGGGACAGGGAAGATATCGCGGGAGACCCAGTACTTC CASGLGTGKISRETQYF
NA once TRBJ2-7 13 TRBV7-9 TGTGCCAGCAGCTTCCCGCAGGGCTACGAGCAGTACTTC CASSFPQGYEQYF
NA once TRBJ2-2 13 TRBV5-1 TGCGCCAGCAGTAGCGGTAACACCGGGGAGCTGTTTTTT CASSSGNTGELFF
TRBD2 many TRBJ2-1 14 TRBV11-3 TGTGCCAGCAGCGCTTTCGGGGGGGACAATGAGCAGTTCTTC CASSAFGGDNEQFF
TRBD2 few TRBJ2-7 19 TRBV12-3/TRBV12-4 TGTGCCAGCAGCCTCAGGTTACTAGCGGGAGGCCGCGGGGGTTACGAGCAGTACTTC CASSLRLLAGGRGGYEQYF
TRBD2 few TRBJ2-5 18 TRBV20-1 TGCAGTGCTAGTTGGGGACTAGCGGGAGTACGGGTGCAAGAGACCCAGTACTTC CSASWGLAGVRVQETQYF
NA NA TRBJ2-1 10 TRBV29-1 TGCAGCGTTGAGGCCAATGAGCAGTTCTTC CSVEANEQFF
NA many TRBJ2-1 13 TRBV20-1 TGCAGTGCTAGCAGTGGGAGGAAGAATGAGCAGTTCTTC CSASSGRKNEQFF
TRBD1 NA TRBJ1-1 14 TRBV3-1 TGTGCCAGCGGCAACGGACAGGGTCTTGCTGAAGCTTTCTTT CASGNGQGLAEAFF
NA few TRBJ2-5 12 TRBV19 TGTGCCAGTAGTGCGGATCAAGAGACCCAGTACTTC CASSADQETQYF
TRBD1 few TRBJ2-5 14 TRBV5-1 TGCGCCAGCAGCTACGGGACAGGGCAAGAGACCCAGTACTTC CASSYGTGQETQYF
NA few TRBJ1-1 15 TRBV15 TGTGCCACCAGCACCCTCCGGACGGTGAACACTGAAGCTTTCTTT CATSTLRTVNTEAFF
TRBD1 many TRBJ2-1 15 TRBV24-1 TGTGCCACCAGTGACCCCGGGACAGGGGGCGTTGAGCAGTTCTTC CATSDPGTGGVEQFF
NA many TRBJ1-1 15 TRBV3-1 TGTGCCAGCAGCCAAGGCGACAGAGTGAACACTGAAGCTTTCTTT CASSQGDRVNTEAFF
NA NA TRBJ1-1 13 TRBV6-5 TGTGCCAGCAGTTACTGGGAGAACACTGAAGCTTTCTTT CASSYWENTEAFF
NA many TRBJ2-3 13 TRBV9 TGTGCCAGCAGCGCGGGTCCAACAGATACGCAGTATTTT CASSAGPTDTQYF
TRBD1 few TRBJ2-5 12 TRBV29-1 TGCAGCGCTACAGGGGGCGAGGAGACCCAGTACTTC CSATGGEETQYF
NA many TRBJ1-1 13 TRBV12-5 TGTGCTAGTGGTTTGTCTCCTGGGACTGAAGCTTTCTTT CASGLSPGTEAFF
TRBD1 NA TRBJ1-2 17 TRBV6-2/TRBV6-3 TGTGCCAGCAGTTACTCAGGGACAGGGATCTCTAACTATGGCTACACCTTC CASSYSGTGISNYGYTF
TRBD2 NA TRBJ2-2 16 TRBV20-1 TGCAGTGCGGCGGACTTCCTAGCGGGAGGTACCGGGGAGCTGTTTTTT CSAADFLAGGTGELFF
TRBD1 NA TRBJ2-7 15 TRBV20-1 TGCAGTGCTAGAGATGTGGACAGGGACAGCTACGAGCAGTACTTC CSARDVDRDSYEQYF
TRBD2 NA TRBJ2-1 14 TRBV6-1 TGTGCCAGCAGACCGGGACTAGTAATCAATGAGCAGTTCTTC CASRPGLVINEQFF
NA many TRBJ2-1 14 TRBV27 TGTGCCAGCAGTTTATCGGGGGAGGAAACTGAGCAGTTCTTC CASSLSGEETEQFF
TRBD1 few TRBJ2-7 13 TRBV19 TGTGCCAGTAGTATTGGACAGGGAGGCGAGCAGTACTTC CASSIGQGGEQYF
TRBD2 NA TRBJ2-3 15 TRBV28 TGTGCCAGCAGCGCTAGCGGGGGCCAGAAAGATACGCAGTATTTT CASSASGGQKDTQYF
NA NA TRBJ2-2 11 TRBV29-1 TGCAGCGTCCTTTTTATTGGGGAGCTGTTTTTT CSVLFIGELFF
NA many TRBJ1-1 15 TRBV3-1 TGTGCCAGCAGCCAAGTGTCGGGCCAGAACACTGAAGCTTTCTTT CASSQVSGQNTEAFF
NA many TRBJ2-3 17 TRBV6-2/TRBV6-3 TGTGCCAGCAGTAACCCAAGACACGAACTTAGCACAGATACGCAGTATTTT CASSNPRHELSTDTQYF
TRBD2 NA TRBJ2-5 16 TRBV19 TGTGCCAGTAGTAGGGGACTAGCGGGAGCTCTCGAGACCCAGTACTTC CASSRGLAGALETQYF
NA few TRBJ2-1 13 TRBV20-1 TGCAGTGCTAGGCAGGGTTCCCACAATGAGCAGTTCTTC CSARQGSHNEQFF
TRBD2 many TRBJ2-1 18 TRBV5-1 TGCGCCAGCAGCGGGGGACTAGCGGGGGGGTTCTCCTACAATGAGCAGTTCTTC CASSGGLAGGFSYNEQFF
NA many TRBJ1-5 15 TRBV10-3 TGTGCCACCTATGATTCGGACAGAGGCAATCAGCCCCAGCATTTT CATYDSDRGNQPQHF
NA few TRBJ2-6 14 TRBV11-2 TGTGCCAGCCTCACAACCGGGACTTTCAACGTCCTGACTTTC CASLTTGTFNVLTF
TRBD2 NA TRBJ2-3 17 TRBV5-1 TGCGCCAGCAGCCCCCGCGAGCGGGAGGGCTTCACAGATACGCAGTATTTT CASSPREREGFTDTQYF
NA many TRBJ2-3 15 TRBV20-1 TGCAGTGCTATTCTAGCGCAACGGCGCACAGATACGCAGTATTTT CSAILAQRRTDTQYF
NA NA TRBJ2-1 15 TRBV28 TGTGCCAGCAGATCCGGGAGTATCTTTCCGGATGAGCAGTTCTTC CASRSGSIFPDEQFF
NA few TRBJ2-7 15 TRBV20-1 TGCAGTGCTGGCCCCTACAGGGTTTCTAACTACGAGCAGTACTTC CSAGPYRVSNYEQYF
NA many TRBJ1-6 13 TRBV30 TGTGCCTGGGCCCGTGACAGTAATTCACCCCTCCACTTT CAWARDSNSPLHF
TRBD2 NA TRBJ2-2 16 TRBV13 TGTGCCAGCAGCCCCTCCAGCGGGAGCAACACCGGGGAGCTGTTTTTT CASSPSSGSNTGELFF
NA many TRBJ2-7 15 TRBV2 TGTGCCAGCAGCGAGGACAGTCAAGCCGGCTACGAGCAGTACTTC CASSEDSQAGYEQYF
NA many TRBJ2-7 14 TRBV18 TGTGCCAGCTCACCCGGGACCTACGAATACGAGCAGTACTTC CASSPGTYEYEQYF
TRBD2 many TRBJ2-1 18 TRBV11-2 TGTGCCAGCAGCTTGGGACTAGCGGGTAGGAGCTCCTACAATGAGCAGTTCTTC CASSLGLAGRSSYNEQFF
TRBD2 NA TRBJ2-5 15 TRBV2 TGTGCCAGCAGTGCGGGGACTAGCGCGCAAGAGACCCAGTACTTC CASSAGTSAQETQYF
NA many TRBJ2-7 14 TRBV30 TGTGCCTGGACGAGTCATCCCCACGCCTACGAGCAGTACTTC CAWTSHPHAYEQYF
TRBD2 many TRBJ2-7 17 TRBV28 TGTGCCAGCAGTTTATCCGGGGGGGGGTTTAGGACCTACGAGCAGTACTTC CASSLSGGGFRTYEQYF
TRBD1 NA TRBJ1-2 14 TRBV28 TGTGCCAGCAGTGTACGGACAGGGGTGTTCGGCTACACCTTC CASSVRTGVFGYTF
TRBD1 many TRBJ1-6 14 TRBV28 TGTGCCAGCAGTACCGGGACAGGGGGATCACCCCTCCACTTT CASSTGTGGSPLHF
TRBD2 many TRBJ2-7 17 TRBV7-8 TGTGCCAGCAGCCGCCGACCGACTAGCGGGAGCTCCTACGAGCAGTACTTC CASSRRPTSGSSYEQYF
TRBD1 many TRBJ1-5 15 TRBV5-1 TGCGCCAGCAGCGAGAATTCCGGGACAGGTCAGCCCCAGCATTTT CASSENSGTGQPQHF
NA few TRBJ1-1 13 TRBV29-1 TGCAGCGCCTGGGGTTCCCTGAACACTGAAGCTTTCTTT CSAWGSLNTEAFF
TRBD1 many TRBJ2-3 15 TRBV11-2 TGTGCCAGCAGCTTAGGAGGACAGGGGGTAGCTACGCAGTATTTT CASSLGGQGVATQYF
NA NA TRBJ2-7 15 TRBV25-1 TGTGCCAGCAGTGACCAGGGACGGGGAACCTACGAGCAGTACTTC CASSDQGRGTYEQYF
NA many TRBJ2-7 14 TRBV9 TGTGCCAGCAGCGTAGATTTGGTCTCCTACGAGCAGTACTTC CASSVDLVSYEQYF
TRBD1 many TRBJ1-4 13 TRBV12-3/TRBV12-4 TGTGCCAGCAGTCCGACAGGGAATGAAAAACTGTTTTTT CASSPTGNEKLFF